This section outlines one TCR beta chain sequence together with its context. Clones were read by immunoSEQ multiplex PCR, and TCRdb kept only the in-frame ones, dropping some. The sample shows about 89,000 clones, about 92% of them seen only once. Patients were excluded for autoimmune disease history or systemic immunosuppression. The CDR3 runs to 13 residues. With 6 bases removed from V and 1 base from J, the gap between germline ends came to 8 bases. From germline, CDR1 is SNHLY and CDR2 FYNNEI. This entry belongs to a study of OX40 agonist ivuxolimab in advanced cancers. On the study more broadly: Ivuxolimab, an agonist antibody against OX40 (CD134), was given to patients. Patients assigned to dose escalation were diagnosed with hepatocellular carcinoma, melanoma, renal cell or head and neck cancer. Prior anti-PD-1, anti-PD-L1 or anti-CTLA-4 therapy was allowed; around 40% had some.

The receptor's source is an adult with an advanced solid tumor such as melanoma, head and neck, liver or kidney cancer. V and J are TRBV2 and TRBJ2-3; no clear D gene. The source was CD4+ or CD8+ T cells sorted from blood, collected in a trial of the OX40 agonist ivuxolimab. CDR3 in amino acids: CASSPQGTDTQYF. The CDR3 region has the DNA TGTGCCAGCAGCCCTCAGGGCACAGATACGCAGTATTTT.